Sequencing of this T cell receptor beta chain was carried out in a study of graft-versus-host responses after intestinal transplantation (dated by TCRdb to about 2021). At the level of the whole study: Multivisceral, liver-intestinal, or isolated intestinal transplants were received by the recipients. Anti-thymocyte globulin induction was given to all recipients, followed by maintenance tacrolimus and steroids for about 3 years. After intestinal transplantation, graft-versus-host and host-versus-graft alloreactive T cell clones in the graft, circulation and bone marrow were tracked using bulk TCR-beta CDR3 sequencing. To identify alloreactive clones, pre-transplant mixed lymphocyte reaction products were sequenced and compared with unstimulated pre-transplant donor and recipient T cells. The cohort enrolled under 25 intestinal transplant recipients including one retransplant, and a few patients lacking pretransplant specimens were excluded. Donor T cell macrochimerism was defined as a peak of at least 4% donor T cells among recipient peripheral blood mononuclear cells. Rather than being sequenced by the commercial service, samples from a few later patients were sequenced in-house on an Illumina MiSeq and processed with MiXCR.

What the study reported, not specific to this receptor: GvH clones were detected in recipient bone marrow, and some of these GvH clones were observed earlier in ileal mucosa or blood, consistent with an intestinal mucosal origin. In the allografts of patients with donor T cell macrochimerism, GvH to HvG T cell clonal ratios were high. Conclusions were limited by the relatively low number and heterogeneity of intestinal transplant patients. Peak levels of circulating GvH clones were associated with declines in HvG clones early after transplant.

Libraries came from the immunoSEQ multiplex PCR assay. For most patients, genomic DNA was isolated using the Qiagen DNeasy Blood and Tissue Kit and was shipped frozen to Adaptive Biotechnologies for TCR sequencing. For most patients, genomic DNA was subjected to high-throughput TCR-beta CDR3 sequencing by Adaptive Biotechnologies. The authors' pipeline ran thus. Adaptive's ImmunoSEQ software supplied the TCR sequencing data for approximately 18 patients, while MiXCR and VDJtools were used to process a few other patients. To correct CD4 versus CD8 sorting errors, any sequence found in both subsets at a frequency ratio below 5:1 was removed. Because the origin of CDR3 nucleotide sequences shared between donor and recipient could not be assigned, those sequences were removed. At least 2-fold expansion over unstimulated cells and a minimum CFSE-low frequency of 0.002% (template counts) or 0.001% (read counts) were required for clones to be classified as alloreactive. Clones detected in sequenced pre-transplant spleen, lymph node, or MLR CFSE-low populations of the donor or recipient were defined as mappable. Cumulative frequency of alloreactive clones was calculated as a percentage of all sequences weighted by copy number. Imported from immuneACCESS, the table was reduced by TCRdb to in-frame sequences with V and J called. These copies leave out some clones; in studies compared against another copy, an unresolved V gene accounts for under half, and the cause of the remainder is not known. V and J calls plus clone size are reproduced from that table; the DNA served to infer D and trimming. This sample lists approximately 85,000 clones; approximately 90% were detected once. In total, the top ten clones hold 7.6% of the sample.

Trimming removed 3 bases from V and 6 bases from J, leaving 23 bases between the germline ends. The germline V gene specifies MDHEN as CDR1 and SYDVKM as CDR2. Reading from cysteine to phenylalanine, the CDR3 counts 17 amino acids. The only DNA kept is the CDR3, 51 bases in frame from the first base. In regard to this clone: The antigen it recognizes is unknown. No base quality information exists; no much larger clone differs at one position.

Interpreted using the paper, the time point label stands for: cells obtained before transplantation from donor or recipient. CD3+CD4+ and CD3+CD8+ populations were FACS-sorted from unstimulated pre-transplant donor and recipient cells taken from spleen or lymph nodes. The receptor was derived from a human donor who was the organ donor for an intestinal transplant. The material was unstimulated CD8+ T cells sorted from spleen or lymph node cells, obtained before transplant. Rearrangement joined TRBV28 to TRBJ1-2; matching of 5 bases hints at TRBD1 as the D gene. The nucleotide sequence is given as TGTGCCAGCAGTTTTGGGGGTTACGGGTCTACCCTTCATGGCTACACCTTC. The translation is CASSFGGYGSTLHGYTF.